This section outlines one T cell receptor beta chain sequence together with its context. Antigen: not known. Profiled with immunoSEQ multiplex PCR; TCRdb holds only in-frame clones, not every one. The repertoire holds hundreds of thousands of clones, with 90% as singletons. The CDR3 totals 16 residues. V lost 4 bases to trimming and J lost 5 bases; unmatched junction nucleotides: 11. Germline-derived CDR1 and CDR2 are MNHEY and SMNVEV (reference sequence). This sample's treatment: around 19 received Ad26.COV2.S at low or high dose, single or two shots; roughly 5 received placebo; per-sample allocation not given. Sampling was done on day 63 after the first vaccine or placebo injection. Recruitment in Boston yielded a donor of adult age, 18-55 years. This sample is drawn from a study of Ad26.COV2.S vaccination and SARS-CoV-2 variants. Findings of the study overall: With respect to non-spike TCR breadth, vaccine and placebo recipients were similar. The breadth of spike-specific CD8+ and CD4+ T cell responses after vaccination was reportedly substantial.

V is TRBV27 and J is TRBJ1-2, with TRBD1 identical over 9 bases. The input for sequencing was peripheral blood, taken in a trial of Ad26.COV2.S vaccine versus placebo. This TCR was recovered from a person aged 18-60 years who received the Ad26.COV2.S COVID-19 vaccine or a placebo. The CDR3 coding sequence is TGTGCCAGCAGTTATTTCCGGACAGGGGACCCTTATGGCTACACCTTC. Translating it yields CASSYFRTGDPYGYTF.